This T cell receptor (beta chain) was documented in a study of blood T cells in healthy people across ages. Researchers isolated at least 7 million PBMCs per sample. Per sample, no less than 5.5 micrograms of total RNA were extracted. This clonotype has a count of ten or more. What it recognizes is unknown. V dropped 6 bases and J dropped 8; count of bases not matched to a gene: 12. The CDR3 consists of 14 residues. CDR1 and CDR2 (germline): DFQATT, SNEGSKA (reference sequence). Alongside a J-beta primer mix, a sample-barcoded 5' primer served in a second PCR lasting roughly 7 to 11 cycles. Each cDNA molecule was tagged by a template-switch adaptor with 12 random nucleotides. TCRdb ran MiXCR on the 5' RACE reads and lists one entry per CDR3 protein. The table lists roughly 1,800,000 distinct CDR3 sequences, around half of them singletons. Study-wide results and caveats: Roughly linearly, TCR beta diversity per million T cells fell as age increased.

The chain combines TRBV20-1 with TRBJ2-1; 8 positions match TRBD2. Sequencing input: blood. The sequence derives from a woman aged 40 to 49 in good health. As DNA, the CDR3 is TGCAGTGCCCAGCCGGGACTAGAATTCCATGAGCAGTTCTTC. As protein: CSAQPGLEFHEQFF.